This TCR beta chain was captured in a study of blood T cell repertoires in COVID-19. The data were produced by immunoSEQ multiplex PCR, yet TCRdb's version contains in-frame clones alone and is incomplete. The table has 85,000 to 95,000 clones, 76% seen once. J lost 10 bases, V lost 0 bases, and 9 bases had no gene match. Germline CDR1 is WSHSY and CDR2 is SAAADI. This CDR3 has 16 residues. The sequencing input was peripheral blood. This TCR came from a man aged 65 to 85 with acute or convalescent COVID-19. The chain joins TRBV10-2 to TRBJ1-4; the match to TRBD1 covers 9 bases. CDR3 DNA sequence: TGCGCCAGCAGTGAGTCGGTGGGTTACAGGGGGCGAAAACTGTTTTTT. It translates to CASSESVGYRGRKLFF.